This T cell receptor (beta chain) stems from a study of OX40 agonist ivuxolimab in advanced cancers. Deletions cut 6 bases from V and 2 bases from J, with 7 bases between. Germline V gene lookup returns CDR1 MNHNS and CDR2 SASEGT. This CDR3 has 12 residues. The assay was immunoSEQ multiplex PCR, and TCRdb's table has in-frame clones only and misses some. Here the sample spans 39,000 or so clones, about 93% being singletons. This TCR was sampled from an adult with an advanced solid tumor such as melanoma, head and neck, liver or kidney cancer. The V call is TRBV6-1, the J call TRBJ2-5; D is ambiguous. This material consisted of CD4+ or CD8+ T cells sorted from blood, taken in a trial of the OX40 agonist ivuxolimab. CDR3 region: CASRDEQETQYF. Here the CDR3 DNA reads TGTGCCAGCAGGGACGAGCAAGAGACCCAGTACTTC.